This T cell receptor (beta chain) was found in a study of shared clonotypes between healthy human individuals. Measured with immunoSEQ multiplex PCR; TCRdb has only the in-frame clones, and not every one. The table shows some 2,100,000 clones, with roughly 91% occurring only once. Trimming left V 8 bases short and J 5 bases short, with 16 bases between. The CDR3 runs to 13 residues. CDR1 and CDR2 from the germline V gene are MNHNS and SASEGT. CD8 cells classed as naive were CD45RO-negative and positively selected for CCR7, excluding terminally differentiated effector memory CD45RA+ cells. The J gene is TRBJ2-7, the V gene TRBV6-1; D ambiguous. The sequenced sample was naive CD8+ T cells from PBMCs. The source of this sequence is a young man in good health. Some clones in this sample may be carry-over from other donors' samples. The CDR3 region is CASWGHRLDEQYF. The CDR3 nucleotides read TGTGCCAGCTGGGGTCATAGGTTGGACGAGCAGTACTTC.